A selection of T cell receptor beta chains follows, all from one sample in a study of T cell responses to AZD1222 COVID-19 vaccine. The assay was immunoSEQ multiplex PCR, and TCRdb's table has in-frame clones only and misses some. Found here are around 100,000 clones, 88% of them singletons; the top ten hold about 1.8%. The source material was peripheral blood, sampled on day 0 of AZD1222 vaccination. These receptors all stem from an adult in good health. CDR3s include the opening cysteine and the closing phenylalanine or tryptophan. D genes are given only for firm matches. Clone size is not always given. Where it is, it says once, few, many or a class for expanded clones.

>TRBJ1-1|TRBV11-2|many|.
CASEEGTPNTEAFF
TGTGCCAGCGAAGAAGGGACACCGAACACTGAAGCTTTCTTT
>TRBJ1-2|TRBV25-1|.|.
CASRLGREAYGYTF
TGTGCCAGCAGATTAGGCAGGGAAGCCTATGGCTACACCTTC
>TRBJ2-1|TRBV7-6|.|TRBD2
CASSRLAGAYSYNEQFF
TGTGCCAGCAGCAGACTAGCGGGAGCCTACTCCTACAATGAGCAGTTCTTC
>TRBJ1-4|TRBV10-3|.|TRBD1
CAIRGQPNEKLFF
TGTGCCATCAGGGGACAGCCTAATGAAAAACTGTTTTTT
>TRBJ2-1|TRBV6-6|.|.
CASSYSLGAYNEQFF
TGTGCCAGCAGTTACTCCCTAGGGGCCTACAATGAGCAGTTCTTC
>TRBJ2-1|TRBV2|.|TRBD2
CASSSRLAGDYNEQFF
TGTGCCAGCAGTTCCAGACTAGCGGGAGACTACAATGAGCAGTTCTTC
>TRBJ1-1|TRBV6-1|.|.
CASSDEPMNTEAFF
TGTGCCAGCAGTGATGAACCGATGAACACTGAAGCTTTCTTT
>TRBJ2-7|TRBV4-3|few|.
CASSLSRHGVGEQYF
TGCGCCAGCAGCCTTTCTAGGCACGGGGTAGGCGAGCAGTACTTC
>TRBJ2-7|TRBV4-3|few|.
CASSSTGLEQYF
TGCGCCAGCAGCTCCACAGGGCTCGAGCAGTACTTC
>TRBJ2-5|TRBV5-1|.|TRBD2
CASSLGTSVQETQYF
TGCGCCAGCAGCTTGGGGACTAGCGTACAAGAGACCCAGTACTTC
>TRBJ1-2|TRBV5-5|.|.
CASSFTPKADGYTF
TGTGCCAGCAGCTTCACCCCGAAGGCGGATGGCTACACCTTC
>TRBJ2-1|TRBV19|once|TRBD2
CASSKISGRNEQFF
TGTGCCAGTAGCAAAATTAGCGGGAGAAATGAGCAGTTCTTC
>TRBJ1-2|TRBV28|.|TRBD1
CASGLGGGRGYTF
TGTGCCAGCGGCCTAGGGGGCGGGCGTGGCTACACCTTC
>TRBJ2-7|TRBV19|.|.
CASSSRDISYEQYF
TGTGCCAGTAGTAGCAGGGACATCTCCTACGAGCAGTACTTC
>TRBJ1-2|TRBV5-1|.|.
CASSLVGGAQSYGYTF
TGCGCCAGCAGCTTGGTCGGGGGAGCCCAGTCCTATGGCTACACCTTC
>TRBJ2-1|TRBV10-3|.|.
CAITGTPYNEQFF
TGTGCCATCACCGGGACACCCTACAATGAGCAGTTCTTC
>TRBJ2-7|TRBV5-1|.|TRBD2
CASSPDLAGGVYEQYF
TGCGCCAGCAGCCCGGACCTAGCGGGAGGGGTCTACGAGCAGTACTTC
>TRBJ2-1|TRBV11-3|.|TRBD2
CASRAPGTRWNEQFF
TGTGCCAGCAGGGCCCCGGGGACTAGATGGAATGAGCAGTTCTTC
>TRBJ2-5|TRBV19|.|.
CASNGATGRETQYF
TGTGCCAGTAATGGGGCTACAGGGCGAGAGACCCAGTACTTC
>TRBJ1-2|TRBV19|once|.
CASSMGPGDSVMSGYTF
TGTGCCAGTAGTATGGGGCCAGGGGACTCGGTGATGTCGGGCTACACCTTC
>TRBJ1-2|TRBV19|.|.
CASSIVGPDGYGYTF
TGTGCCAGTAGTATCGTGGGTCCGGACGGCTATGGCTACACCTTC
>TRBJ1-5|TRBV5-8|.|.
CASSPGGDSNQPQHF
TGTGCCAGCAGCCCCGGGGGGGATAGCAATCAGCCCCAGCATTTT
>TRBJ2-1|TRBV9|.|TRBD1
CASSPQGANYNEQFF
TGTGCCAGCAGCCCACAGGGGGCAAACTACAATGAGCAGTTCTTC
>TRBJ2-1|TRBV19|.|.
CASSRSAEQFF
TGTGCCAGTAGTCGTAGTGCTGAGCAGTTCTTC
>TRBJ2-3|TRBV3-1/TRBV3-2|.|TRBD1
CASSLEGQTDTQYF
TGTGCCAGCAGCCTCGAGGGACAGACAGATACGCAGTATTTT
>TRBJ2-2|TRBV27|.|.
CASSSYRVNTGELFF
TGTGCCAGCAGTTCATACAGAGTTAACACCGGGGAGCTGTTTTTT
>TRBJ2-1|TRBV19|.|TRBD2
CASSVPGPGTSGINEQFF
TGTGCCAGTAGTGTCCCCGGGCCCGGGACTAGCGGAATTAATGAGCAGTTCTTC
>TRBJ2-2|TRBV7-3|.|TRBD2
CASSPGLANTGELFF
TGTGCCAGCAGCCCCGGACTAGCGAACACCGGGGAGCTGTTTTTT
>TRBJ1-5|TRBV21-1|few|.
CASSRTDNPTDQPQHF
TGTGCCAGCAGCCGCACCGATAACCCGACCGATCAGCCCCAGCATTTT